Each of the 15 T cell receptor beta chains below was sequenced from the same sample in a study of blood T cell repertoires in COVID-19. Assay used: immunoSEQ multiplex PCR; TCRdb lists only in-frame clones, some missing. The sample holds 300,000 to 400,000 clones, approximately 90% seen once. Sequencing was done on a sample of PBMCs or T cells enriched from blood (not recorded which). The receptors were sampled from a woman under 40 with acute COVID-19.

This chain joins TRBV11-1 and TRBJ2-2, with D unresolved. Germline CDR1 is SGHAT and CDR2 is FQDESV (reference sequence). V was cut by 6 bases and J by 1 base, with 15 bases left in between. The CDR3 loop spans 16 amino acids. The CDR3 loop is CASSHDYVRNTGELFF. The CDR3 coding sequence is TGTGCCAGCAGTCACGATTACGTTAGGAACACCGGGGAGCTGTTTTTT.

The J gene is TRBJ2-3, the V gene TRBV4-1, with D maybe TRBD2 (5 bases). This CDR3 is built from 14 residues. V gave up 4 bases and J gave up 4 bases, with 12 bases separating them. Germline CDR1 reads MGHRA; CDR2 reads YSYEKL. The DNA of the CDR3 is TGCGCCAGCAGCCTGGGCGGAGGCTCAGATACGCAGTATTTT. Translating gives CASSLGGGSDTQYF.

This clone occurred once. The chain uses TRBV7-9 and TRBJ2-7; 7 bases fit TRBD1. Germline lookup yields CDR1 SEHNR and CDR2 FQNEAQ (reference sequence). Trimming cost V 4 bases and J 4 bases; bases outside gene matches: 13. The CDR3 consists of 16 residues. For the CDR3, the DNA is TGTGCCAGCAGCTCTTTTAGACAGGGAGTAAGGTACGAGCAGTACTTC. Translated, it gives CASSSFRQGVRYEQYF.

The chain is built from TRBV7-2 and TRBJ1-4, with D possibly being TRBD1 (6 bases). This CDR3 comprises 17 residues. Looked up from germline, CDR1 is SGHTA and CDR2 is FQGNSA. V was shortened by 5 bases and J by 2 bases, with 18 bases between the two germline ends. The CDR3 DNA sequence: TGTGCCAGCAGCCCCTGGGGGGGCAGGTTTACTAATGAAAAACTGTTTTTT. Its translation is CASSPWGGRFTNEKLFF.

The CDR3: CASSQARGDNQETQYF. The CDR3 DNA sequence: TGCGCCAGCAGCCAAGCGCGGGGGGACAACCAAGAGACCCAGTACTTC. The gene calls are TRBV4-3 and TRBJ2-5; 8 positions agree with TRBD2. Trimming removed 1 base from V and 0 bases from J; junction bases left unmatched: 4. CDR1 is LGHNA and CDR2 is YSLEER in the germline V gene. The CDR3 runs to 16 residues.

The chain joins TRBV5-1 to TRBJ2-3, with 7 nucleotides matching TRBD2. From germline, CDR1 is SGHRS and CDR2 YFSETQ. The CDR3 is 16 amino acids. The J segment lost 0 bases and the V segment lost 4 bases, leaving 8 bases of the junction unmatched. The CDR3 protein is CASSPRLAASTDTQYF. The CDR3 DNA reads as TGCGCCAGCAGCCCCCGTCTAGCGGCTAGCACAGATACGCAGTATTTT.

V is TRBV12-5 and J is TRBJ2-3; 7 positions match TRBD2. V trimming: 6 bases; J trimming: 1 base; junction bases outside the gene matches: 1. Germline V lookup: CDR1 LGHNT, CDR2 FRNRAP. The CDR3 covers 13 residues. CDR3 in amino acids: CASGLAGTDTQYF. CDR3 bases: TGTGCTAGTGGCCTAGCGGGCACAGATACGCAGTATTTT.

The CDR3 spells CASSHALGQGLRTNEKLFF. CDR3 nucleotide sequence: TGCGCCAGCAGCCACGCACTGGGACAGGGGTTGAGAACTAATGAAAAACTGTTTTTT. This chain connects TRBV4-1 to TRBJ1-4; the match to TRBD1 covers 10 bases. V was pared by 3 bases and J by 1 base, with 11 bases of the junction left unmatched. Germline CDR1 and CDR2: MGHRA and YSYEKL. This CDR3 region has 19 residues.

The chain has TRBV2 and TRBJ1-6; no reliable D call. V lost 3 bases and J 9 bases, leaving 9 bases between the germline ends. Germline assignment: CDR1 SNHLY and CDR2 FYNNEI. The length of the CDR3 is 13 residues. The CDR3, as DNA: TGTGCCAGCAGTGAGGAGAGGATTTCACCCCTCCACTTT. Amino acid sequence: CASSEERISPLHF.

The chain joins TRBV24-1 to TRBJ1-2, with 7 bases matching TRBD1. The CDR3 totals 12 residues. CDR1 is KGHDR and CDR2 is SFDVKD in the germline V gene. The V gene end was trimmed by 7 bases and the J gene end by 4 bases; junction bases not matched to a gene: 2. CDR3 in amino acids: CATSTGAYGYTF. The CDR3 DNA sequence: TGTGCCACCAGCACAGGGGCCTATGGCTACACCTTC.

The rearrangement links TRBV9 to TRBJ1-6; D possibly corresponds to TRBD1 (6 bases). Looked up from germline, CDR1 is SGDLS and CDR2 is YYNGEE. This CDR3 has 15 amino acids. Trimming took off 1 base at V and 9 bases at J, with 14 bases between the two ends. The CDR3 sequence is CASSVSSGGSSPLHF. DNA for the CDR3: TGTGCCAGCAGCGTAAGCTCGGGGGGCAGTTCACCCCTCCACTTT.

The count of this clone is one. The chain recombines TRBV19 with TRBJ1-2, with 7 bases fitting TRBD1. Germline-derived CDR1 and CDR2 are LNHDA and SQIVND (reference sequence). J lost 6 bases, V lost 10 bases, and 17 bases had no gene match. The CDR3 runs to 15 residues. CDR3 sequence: CATSATGMGLDGYTF. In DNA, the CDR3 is TGTGCCACCTCAGCGACAGGGATGGGCTTGGATGGCTACACCTTC.

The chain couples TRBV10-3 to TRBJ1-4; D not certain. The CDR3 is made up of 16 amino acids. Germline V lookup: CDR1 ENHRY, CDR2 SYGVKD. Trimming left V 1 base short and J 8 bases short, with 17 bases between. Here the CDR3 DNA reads TGTGCCATCAGTGAGTGGGGAGGAGGGCCAGGAGAAAAACTGTTTTTT. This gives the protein CAISEWGGGPGEKLFF.

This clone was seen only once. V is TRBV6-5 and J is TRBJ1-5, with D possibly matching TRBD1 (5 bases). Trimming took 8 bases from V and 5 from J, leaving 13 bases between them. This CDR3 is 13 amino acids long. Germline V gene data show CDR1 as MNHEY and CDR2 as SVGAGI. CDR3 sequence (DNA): TGTGCCAGCTCAGGGACTATAGATCAGCCCCAGCATTTT. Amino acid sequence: CASSGTIDQPQHF.

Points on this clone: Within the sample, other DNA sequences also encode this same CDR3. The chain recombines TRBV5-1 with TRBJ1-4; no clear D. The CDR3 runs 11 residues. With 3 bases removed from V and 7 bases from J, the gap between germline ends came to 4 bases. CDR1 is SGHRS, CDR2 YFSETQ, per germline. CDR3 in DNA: TGCGCCAGCAGCTCAGGTGAAAAACTGTTTTTT. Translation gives CASSSGEKLFF.